The present T cell receptor (beta chain) was sequenced within a study of STAT5B mutations in CD4+ large granular lymphocyte leukemia. Germline V gives CDR1 MDHEN, CDR2 SYDVKM. The CDR3 loop spans 11 amino acids. V shed 8 bases and J shed 6 bases, with 8 bases lying between them. Sequencing was at survey level. This table comes from immunoSEQ multiplex PCR, and its TCRdb copy is limited to in-frame clones, with some not included. In the table there are fewer than 45,000 clones, roughly 79% of which are singletons. The clonotype comes from a human donor in good health. The rearrangement uses TRBV28 and TRBJ2-1; D is perhaps TRBD2 (5 bases). The specimen was CD4+ T cells from blood buffy coats. CDR3: CASQRFNEQFF. CDR3 sequence (DNA): TGTGCCAGCCAGCGGTTCAATGAGCAGTTCTTC. The variable domain in full, completed from reference TRBV28 and TRBJ2-1, reads DVKVTQSSRYLVKRTGEKVFLECVQDMDHENMFWYRQDPGLGLRLIYFSYDVKMKEKGDIPEGYSVSREKKERFSLILESASTNQTSMYLCASQRFNEQFFGPGTRLTVL.